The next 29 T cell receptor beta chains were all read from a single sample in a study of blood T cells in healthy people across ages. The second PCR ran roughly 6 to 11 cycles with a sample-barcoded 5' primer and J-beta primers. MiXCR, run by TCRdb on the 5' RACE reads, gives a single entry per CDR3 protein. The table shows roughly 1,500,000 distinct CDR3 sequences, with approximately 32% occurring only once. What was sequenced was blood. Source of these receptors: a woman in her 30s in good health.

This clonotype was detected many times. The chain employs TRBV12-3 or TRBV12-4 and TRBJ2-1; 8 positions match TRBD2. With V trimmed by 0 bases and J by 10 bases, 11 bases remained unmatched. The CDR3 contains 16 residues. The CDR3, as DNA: TGTGCCAGCAGTTTAGCGGTTCTAATAGCGGGACGGGAGCAGTTCTTC. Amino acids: CASSLAVLIAGREQFF.

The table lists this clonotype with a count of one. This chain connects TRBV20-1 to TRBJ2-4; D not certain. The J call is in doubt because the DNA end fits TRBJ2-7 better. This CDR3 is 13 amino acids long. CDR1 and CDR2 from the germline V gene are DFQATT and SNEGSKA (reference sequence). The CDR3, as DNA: TGCAGTGCCCCCTCGGACGGCTCCTACGAGCAGTACTTC. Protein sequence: CSAPSDGSYEQYF.

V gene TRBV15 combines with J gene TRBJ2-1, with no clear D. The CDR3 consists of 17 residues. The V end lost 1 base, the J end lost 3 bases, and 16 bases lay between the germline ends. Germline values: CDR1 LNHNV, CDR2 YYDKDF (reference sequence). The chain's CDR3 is CATSRGGISKFYNEQFF. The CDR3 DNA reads TGTGCCACCAGCAGAGGTGGCATTTCTAAATTCTACAATGAGCAGTTCTTC. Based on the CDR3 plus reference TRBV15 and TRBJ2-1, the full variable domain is DAMVIQNPRYQVTQFGKPVTLSCSQTLNHNVMYWYQQKSSQAPKLLFHYYDKDFNNEADTPDNFQSRRPNTSFCFLDIRSPGLGDTAMYLCATSRGGISKFYNEQFFGPGTRLTVL.

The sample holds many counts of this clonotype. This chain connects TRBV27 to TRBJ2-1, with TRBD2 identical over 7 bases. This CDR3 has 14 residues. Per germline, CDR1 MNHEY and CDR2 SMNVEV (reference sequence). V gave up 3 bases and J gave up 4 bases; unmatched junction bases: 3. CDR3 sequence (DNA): TGTGCCAGCAGTTTCCGGGGGGATTACAATGAGCAGTTCTTC. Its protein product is CASSFRGDYNEQFF.

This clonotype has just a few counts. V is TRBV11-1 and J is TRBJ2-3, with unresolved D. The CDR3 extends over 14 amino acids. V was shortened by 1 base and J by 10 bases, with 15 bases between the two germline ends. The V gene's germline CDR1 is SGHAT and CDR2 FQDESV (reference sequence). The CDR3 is CASSLVGPTDAQYF. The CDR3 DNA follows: TGTGCCAGCAGCTTAGTTGGACCGACCGACGCGCAGTATTTT.

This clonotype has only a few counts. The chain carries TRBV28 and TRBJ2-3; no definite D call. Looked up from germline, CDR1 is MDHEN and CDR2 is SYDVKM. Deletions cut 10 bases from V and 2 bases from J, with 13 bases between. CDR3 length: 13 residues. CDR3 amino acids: CATVSQLTDTQYF. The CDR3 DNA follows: TGTGCCACCGTATCACAGCTCACAGATACGCAGTATTTT.

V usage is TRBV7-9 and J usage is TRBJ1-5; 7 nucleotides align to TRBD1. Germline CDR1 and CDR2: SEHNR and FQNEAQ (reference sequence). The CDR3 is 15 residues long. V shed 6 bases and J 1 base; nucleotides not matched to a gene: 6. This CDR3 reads CASSLQGQSNQPQHF. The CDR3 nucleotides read TGTGCCAGCAGTCTTCAGGGACAGAGCAATCAGCCCCAGCATTTT.

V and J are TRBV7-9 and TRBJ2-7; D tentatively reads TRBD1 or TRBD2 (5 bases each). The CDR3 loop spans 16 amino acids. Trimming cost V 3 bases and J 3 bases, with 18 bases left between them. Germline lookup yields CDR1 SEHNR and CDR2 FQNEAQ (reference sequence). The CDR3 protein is CASSFSEDKPDYEQYF. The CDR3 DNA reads TGTGCCAGCAGCTTTTCGGAGGACAAACCCGACTACGAGCAGTACTTC.

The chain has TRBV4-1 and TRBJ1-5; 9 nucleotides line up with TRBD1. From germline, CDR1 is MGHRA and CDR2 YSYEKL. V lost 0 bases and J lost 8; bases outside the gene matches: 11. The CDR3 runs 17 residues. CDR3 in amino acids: CASSQEKTGGLVEPQHF. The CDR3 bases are TGCGCCAGCAGCCAAGAGAAAACAGGGGGCTTGGTGGAGCCCCAGCATTTT.

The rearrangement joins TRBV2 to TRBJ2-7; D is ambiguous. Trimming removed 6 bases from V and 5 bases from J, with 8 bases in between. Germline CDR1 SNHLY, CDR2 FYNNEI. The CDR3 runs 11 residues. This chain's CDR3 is CASRDLDEQYF. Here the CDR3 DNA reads TGTGCCAGCAGGGACCTGGACGAGCAGTACTTC.

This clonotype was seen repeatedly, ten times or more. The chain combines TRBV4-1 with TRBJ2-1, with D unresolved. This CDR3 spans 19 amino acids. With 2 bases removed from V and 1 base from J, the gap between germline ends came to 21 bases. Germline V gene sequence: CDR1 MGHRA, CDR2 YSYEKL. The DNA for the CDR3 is TGCGCCAGCAGCCAACCTTCACTTCGGGCCCCCCCATCCTACAATGAGCAGTTCTTC. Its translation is CASSQPSLRAPPSYNEQFF.

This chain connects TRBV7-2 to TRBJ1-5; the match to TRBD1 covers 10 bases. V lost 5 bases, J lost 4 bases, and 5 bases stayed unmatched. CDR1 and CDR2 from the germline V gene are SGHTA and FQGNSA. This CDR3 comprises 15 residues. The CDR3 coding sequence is TGTGCCAGCAGCGACAGGGGGCTTGCTAATCAGCCCCAGCATTTT. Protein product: CASSDRGLANQPQHF. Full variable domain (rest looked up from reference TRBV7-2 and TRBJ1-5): GAGVSQSPSNKVTEKGKDVELRCDPISGHTALYWYRQSLGQGLEFLIYFQGNSAPDKSGLPSDRFSAERTGGSVSTLTIQRTQQEDSAVYLCASSDRGLANQPQHFGDGTRLSIL.

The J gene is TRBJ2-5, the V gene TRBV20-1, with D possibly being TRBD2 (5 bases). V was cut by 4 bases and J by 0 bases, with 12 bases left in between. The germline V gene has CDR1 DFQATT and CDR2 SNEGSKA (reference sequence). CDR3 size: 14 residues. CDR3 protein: CSAKDYLYQETQYF. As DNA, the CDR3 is TGCAGTGCTAAAGACTACCTCTACCAAGAGACCCAGTACTTC.

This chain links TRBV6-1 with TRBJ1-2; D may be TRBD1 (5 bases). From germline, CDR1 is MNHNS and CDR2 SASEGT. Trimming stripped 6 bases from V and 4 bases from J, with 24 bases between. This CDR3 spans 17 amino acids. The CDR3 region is CASSGLTYLKGFYGYTF. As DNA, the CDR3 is TGTGCCAGCAGCGGGCTGACATACCTCAAGGGGTTCTATGGCTACACCTTC.

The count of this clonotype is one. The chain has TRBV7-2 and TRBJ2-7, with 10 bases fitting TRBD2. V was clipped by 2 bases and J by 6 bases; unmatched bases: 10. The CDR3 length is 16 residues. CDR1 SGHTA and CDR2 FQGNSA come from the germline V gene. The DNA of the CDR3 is TGTGCCAGCAGCTTATTCGGGACTAGCGCTGCCTGCGAGCAGTACTTC. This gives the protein CASSLFGTSAACEQYF.

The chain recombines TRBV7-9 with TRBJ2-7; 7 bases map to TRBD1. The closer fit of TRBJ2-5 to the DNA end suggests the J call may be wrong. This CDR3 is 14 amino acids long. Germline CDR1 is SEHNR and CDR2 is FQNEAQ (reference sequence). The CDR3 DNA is TGTGCCAGCAGCTTCCAAGGGGGCTCCGGGACCCAGTACTTC. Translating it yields CASSFQGGSGTQYF.

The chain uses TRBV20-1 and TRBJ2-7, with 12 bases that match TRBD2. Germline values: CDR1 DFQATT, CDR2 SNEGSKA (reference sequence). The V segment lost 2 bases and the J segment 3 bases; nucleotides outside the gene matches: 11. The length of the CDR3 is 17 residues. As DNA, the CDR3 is TGCAGTGCTAGACTAGCGGCTAGCGGGAGGGCGATCTACGAGCAGTACTTC. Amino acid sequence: CSARLAASGRAIYEQYF.

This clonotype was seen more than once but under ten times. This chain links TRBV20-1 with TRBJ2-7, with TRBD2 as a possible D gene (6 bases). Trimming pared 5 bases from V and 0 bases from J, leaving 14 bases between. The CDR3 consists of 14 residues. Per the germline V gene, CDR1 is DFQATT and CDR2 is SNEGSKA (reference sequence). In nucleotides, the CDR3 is TGCAGTGCTTTTCATGGGACTTACTCCTACGAGCAGTACTTC. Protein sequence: CSAFHGTYSYEQYF.

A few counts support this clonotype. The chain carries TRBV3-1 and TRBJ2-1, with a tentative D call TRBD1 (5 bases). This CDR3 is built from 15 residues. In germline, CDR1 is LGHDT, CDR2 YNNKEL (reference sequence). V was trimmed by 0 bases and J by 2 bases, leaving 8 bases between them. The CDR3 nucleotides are TGTGCCAGCAGCCAAGAGGTGGGGCCCTACAATGAGCAGTTCTTC. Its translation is CASSQEVGPYNEQFF.

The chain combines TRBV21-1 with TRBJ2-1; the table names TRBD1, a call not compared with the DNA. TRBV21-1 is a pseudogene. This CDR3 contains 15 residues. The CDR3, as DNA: TGTGCCAGCAGCAAAGGGGACGGGACCTACAATGAGCAGTTCTTC. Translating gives CASSKGDGTYNEQFF.

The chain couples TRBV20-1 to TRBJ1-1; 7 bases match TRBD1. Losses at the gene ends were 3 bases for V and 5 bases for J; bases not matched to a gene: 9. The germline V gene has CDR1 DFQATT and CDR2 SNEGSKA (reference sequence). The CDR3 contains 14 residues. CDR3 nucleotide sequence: TGCAGTGCTAGTTCTTTCCAGGGGGGGACTGAAGCTTTCTTT. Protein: CSASSFQGGTEAFF.

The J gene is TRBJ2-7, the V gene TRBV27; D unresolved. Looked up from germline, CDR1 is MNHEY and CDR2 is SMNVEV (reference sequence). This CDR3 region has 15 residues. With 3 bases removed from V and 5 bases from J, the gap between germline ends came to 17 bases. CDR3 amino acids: CASSFFAAYSNEQYF. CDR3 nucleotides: TGTGCCAGCAGTTTTTTTGCAGCCTATTCCAACGAGCAGTACTTC.

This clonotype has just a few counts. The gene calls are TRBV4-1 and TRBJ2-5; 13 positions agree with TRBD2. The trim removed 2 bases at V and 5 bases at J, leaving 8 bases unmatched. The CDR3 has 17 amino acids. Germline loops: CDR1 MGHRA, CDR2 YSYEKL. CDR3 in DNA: TGCGCCAGCAGCCAATTACTAGCGGGGGGGGGCGGGGAGACCCAGTACTTC. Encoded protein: CASSQLLAGGGGETQYF.

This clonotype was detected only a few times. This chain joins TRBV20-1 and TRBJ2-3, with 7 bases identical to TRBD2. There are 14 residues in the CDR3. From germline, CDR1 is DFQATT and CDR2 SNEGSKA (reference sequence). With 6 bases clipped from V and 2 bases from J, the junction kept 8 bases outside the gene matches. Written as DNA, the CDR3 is TGCAGTGCCATCGGGGCGGGAGTCACAGATACGCAGTATTTT. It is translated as CSAIGAGVTDTQYF.

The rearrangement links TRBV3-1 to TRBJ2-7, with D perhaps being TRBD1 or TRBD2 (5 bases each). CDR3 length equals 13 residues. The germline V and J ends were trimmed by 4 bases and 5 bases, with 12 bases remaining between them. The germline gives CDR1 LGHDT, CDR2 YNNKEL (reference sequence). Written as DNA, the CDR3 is TGTGCCAGCAGCCGGGACCTAGGCCACGAGCAGTACTTC. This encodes CASSRDLGHEQYF.

CDR3 nucleotide sequence: TGTGCCAGCAGTTTATTCGGGAAGGCAGGGGTCTACGAGCAGTACTTC. It is translated as CASSLFGKAGVYEQYF. V and J are TRBV27 and TRBJ2-7; D is perhaps TRBD1 (6 bases). The V gene's germline CDR1 is MNHEY and CDR2 SMNVEV (reference sequence). The CDR3 runs 16 residues. Trimming took off 1 base at V and 3 bases at J, with 16 bases between the two ends.

The CDR3: CASSLRPEGRSGETQYF. For the CDR3, the DNA is TGTGCCAGCAGCCTCCGGCCGGAGGGGCGGTCGGGAGAGACCCAGTACTTC. The chain is built from TRBV14 and TRBJ2-5, with D possibly being TRBD2 (6 bases). In germline, CDR1 is SGHDN, CDR2 FVKESK. Trimming pared 4 bases from V and 4 bases from J, leaving 22 bases between. The CDR3 loop spans 17 amino acids.

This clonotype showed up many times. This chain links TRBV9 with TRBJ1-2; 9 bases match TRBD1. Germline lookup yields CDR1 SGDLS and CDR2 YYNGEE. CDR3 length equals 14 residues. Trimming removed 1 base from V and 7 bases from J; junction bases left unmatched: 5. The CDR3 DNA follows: TGTGCCAGCAGCGTAACCGGGACAGGGAGTGGCTACACCTTC. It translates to CASSVTGTGSGYTF.

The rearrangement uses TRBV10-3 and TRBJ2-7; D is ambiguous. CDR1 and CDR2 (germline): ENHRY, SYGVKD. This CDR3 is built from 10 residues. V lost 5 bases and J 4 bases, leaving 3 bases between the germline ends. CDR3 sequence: CAISIYEQYF. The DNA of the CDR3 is TGTGCCATCAGTATATACGAGCAGTACTTC.